The source of this T cell receptor (beta chain) is a study of blood T cell repertoires in COVID-19. Study summary: Collection of acute and convalescent COVID-19 samples took place in the United States, Italy and Spain.

Clones were read by immunoSEQ multiplex PCR, and TCRdb kept only the in-frame ones, dropping some. In the table there are about 38,000 clones, roughly 70% of which are singletons. This clonotype was obtained from a man aged 70 or older with COVID-19, enrolled during active disease. The material sequenced was peripheral blood.

CDR3 DNA sequence: TGTGCCAGTTCAGACAGGGGATTTTACAATGAGCAGTTCTTC. It translates to CASSDRGFYNEQFF. The chain links TRBV19 to TRBJ2-1, with TRBD1 matching over 8 bases. The CDR3 totals 14 residues. Looked up from germline, CDR1 is LNHDA and CDR2 is SQIVND (reference sequence). J was trimmed by 4 bases and V by 8 bases; bases with no gene match: 7.